The rows below give T cell receptor beta chains drawn from one sample of a study of OX40 agonist ivuxolimab in advanced cancers. Some clones are missing from TCRdb's copy, which holds only in-frame ones; the method was immunoSEQ multiplex PCR. This sample has about 82,000 clones, with 70% to 90% found just once. The sequenced sample was CD4+ or CD8+ T cells sorted from blood, obtained in a trial of the OX40 agonist ivuxolimab. The receptors derive from an adult with an advanced solid tumor such as melanoma, head and neck, liver or kidney cancer. Each CDR3 is given with its conserved first and last residue. The order of the fields is CDR3 length, D gene, V gene, J gene, clone size, CDR3 DNA, CDR3 protein. A D gene is named only where the DNA matches it firmly. Rows give clone size only sometimes, using once, few, many, or a class for an expanded clone.

>15|TRBD1|TRBV7-9|TRBJ2-1|NA
TGTGCCAGCAGCCGGGGGACAGGGGAGTACAATGAGCAGTTCTTC
CASSRGTGEYNEQFF
>14|NA|TRBV7-9|TRBJ1-5|NA
TGTGCCAGCAGCTTAGGGACAGCAGGGCAGCCCCAGCATTTT
CASSLGTAGQPQHF
>14|NA|TRBV19|TRBJ1-5|once
TGTGCCAGTAGTCGGGGTTATAGCAATCAGCCCCAGCATTTT
CASSRGYSNQPQHF
>17|TRBD2|TRBV11-2|TRBJ2-2|NA
TGTGCCAGCAGCTTAAGTAGAGGCGGGAGTATTACCGGGGAGCTGTTTTTT
CASSLSRGGSITGELFF
>14|NA|TRBV19|TRBJ2-1|NA
TGTGCCAGTAATCTAGGAGCCCCCCACAATGAGCAGTTCTTC
CASNLGAPHNEQFF
>15|TRBD2|TRBV9|TRBJ2-7|NA
TGTGCCAGCAGTGCGGGAGCGGGAGGGCCTTACGAGCAGTACTTC
CASSAGAGGPYEQYF
>13|NA|TRBV10-3|TRBJ2-7|NA
TGTGCCACGAGGGGCACAGACGCCTACGAGCAGTACTTC
CATRGTDAYEQYF
>11|NA|TRBV7-9|TRBJ1-1|few
TGTGCCAGCAGCTCCAACCTAGAAGCTTTCTTT
CASSSNLEAFF
>15|TRBD2|TRBV18|TRBJ2-3|NA
TGTGCCAGCTCACCAAGCGGGACTAGCACAGATACGCAGTATTTT
CASSPSGTSTDTQYF
>11|NA|TRBV6-5|TRBJ2-7|NA
TGTGCGGTCGACAGCTCCTACGAGCAGTACTTC
CAVDSSYEQYF
>16|NA|TRBV14|TRBJ1-4|NA
TGTGCCAGCAGCCCGATAGGAGGACGGGATAATGAAAAACTGTTTTTT
CASSPIGGRDNEKLFF